Described below is a single T cell receptor beta chain sequence and its context. Its antigen remains unidentified. V gave up 4 bases and J gave up 4 bases, with 8 bases separating them. The CDR3 spans 13 residues. The V gene's germline CDR1 is LNHDA and CDR2 SQIVND (reference sequence). Profiled with immunoSEQ multiplex PCR; TCRdb holds only in-frame clones, not every one. Of roughly 460,000 clones detected, nearly 90% appear once; the ten largest clones hold 1.7%. This specimen comes from a study of Ad26.COV2.S vaccination and SARS-CoV-2 variants. Study summary: Of the COV1001 trial arms, the Ad26.COV2.S arm included the donor. Ad26.COV2.S given intramuscularly, once or twice 56 days apart.

Described treatment: about 20 received Ad26.COV2.S at low or high dose, single or two shots; 5 received placebo; per-sample allocation not given. Specimen acquisition occurred on day 63 following the initial vaccine or placebo injection. Overall study findings and caveats: The TCR-based breadth and depth measures might underestimate overall T cell responses.

The origin of this receptor is a person between 18 and 65 years old who received the Ad26.COV2.S COVID-19 vaccine or a placebo. The J gene is TRBJ2-1, the V gene TRBV19; a possible D gene is TRBD1 (5 bases). This material consisted of peripheral blood, taken in a trial of Ad26.COV2.S vaccine versus placebo. CDR3 bases: TGTGCCAGTAGTACCGACAGATACAATGAGCAGTTCTTC. Protein sequence: CASSTDRYNEQFF.